The rows below give T cell receptor beta chains drawn from one sample of a study of identical twins. MiXCR, run by TCRdb on the 5' RACE reads, gives a single entry per CDR3 protein. The sample records approximately 250,000 distinct CDR3 sequences, 5.5% to 7.5% being singletons. These sequences were also reported in another study, on T cells expressing NK-cell markers.

The sample consisted of CD8+ T cells sorted from blood. The receptors were gathered from a woman aged 18-30 years in good health. The CDR3 runs from the conserved cysteine through the conserved F or W. A D gene is named only where the DNA matches it firmly. Clone sizes are given selectively: once, few, many, or a class where the clone is expanded.

len,v_gene,j_gene,abundance,d_gene,CDR3nt,CDR3aa
13,TRBV11-3,TRBJ2-3,NA,NA,TGTGCCAGCAGCGGCCGAGGTTCAGATACGCAGTATTTT,CASSGRGSDTQYF
13,TRBV5-1,TRBJ2-1,many,NA,TGCGCCAGCAGCTTGGCTAGTCGCAATGAGCAGTTCTTC,CASSLASRNEQFF
15,TRBV12-3/TRBV12-4,TRBJ2-7,many,NA,TGTGCCAGCAGTTTTAAGCGACAGATTTCCTACGAGCAGTACTTC,CASSFKRQISYEQYF
12,TRBV7-9,TRBJ2-7,few,NA,TGTGCCAGCAGCTGGGATCCTTACGAGCAGTACTTC,CASSWDPYEQYF
14,TRBV5-1,TRBJ2-7,many,TRBD1,TGCGCCAGCAGCTTGGTACAGGGGCAGCAGGAGCAGTACTTC,CASSLVQGQQEQYF
15,TRBV12-5,TRBJ2-1,few,NA,TGTGCTAGTGGTTTGACCCGGGACATCAACAATGAGCAGTTCTTC,CASGLTRDINNEQFF
14,TRBV11-2,TRBJ2-7,many,NA,TGTGCCAGCAGCTTACACGGGGGCTGGTACGAGCAGTACTTC,CASSLHGGWYEQYF
15,TRBV2,TRBJ2-1,NA,NA,TGTGCCAGCAGTGAATCCCTCGGGGGCCTTAATGAGCAGTTCTTC,CASSESLGGLNEQFF
14,TRBV9,TRBJ2-7,NA,TRBD1,TGTGCCAGCAGCGTAGCACAGGGGAACTACGAGCAGTACTTC,CASSVAQGNYEQYF
13,TRBV27,TRBJ2-7,NA,TRBD1,TGTGCCAGCAGCCGGGACAGAACCTACGAGCAGTACTTC,CASSRDRTYEQYF
14,TRBV5-1,TRBJ2-3,many,TRBD2,TGCGCCAGCAGCTTGCCAGCGGGGGTATATACGCAGTATTTT,CASSLPAGVYTQYF
15,TRBV7-9,TRBJ1-2,few,NA,TGTGCCAGCAGCTTACCCCAGGCAGGGGATTATGGCTACACCTTC,CASSLPQAGDYGYTF
14,TRBV20-1,TRBJ2-7,many,TRBD2,TGCAGTGCTAGAGATCTAGCGGCAACCTACGAGCAGTACTTC,CSARDLAATYEQYF
16,TRBV30,TRBJ1-3,few,NA,TGTGCCTGGAGTGCCCCCGACCGCCGCTCTGGAAACACCATATATTTT,CAWSAPDRRSGNTIYF
14,TRBV9,TRBJ1-2,few,TRBD1,TGTGCCAGCAGCGCCGCGGGACAGGCCTATGGCTACACCTTC,CASSAAGQAYGYTF
15,TRBV7-3,TRBJ1-1,few,NA,TGTGCCAGCAGCTTATTTCCGGGGGGAAATACTGAAGCTTTCTTT,CASSLFPGGNTEAFF
16,TRBV15,TRBJ1-1,few,NA,TGTGCCACCAGCAGAGTCTCGGGCCTGGGGAACACTGAAGCTTTCTTT,CATSRVSGLGNTEAFF
15,TRBV5-6,TRBJ1-1,NA,NA,TGTGCCAGCAGCCCTGGGGAGGGGATGAACACTGAAGCTTTCTTT,CASSPGEGMNTEAFF
18,TRBV27,TRBJ2-1,NA,TRBD2,TGTGCCAGCGGAAATACTAGCGGGTTCTCGAAAACCTACAATGAGCAGTTCTTC,CASGNTSGFSKTYNEQFF
15,TRBV24-1,TRBJ2-1,many,NA,TGTGCCACCAGCTCCAGGGCAACACCATACAATGAGCAGTTCTTC,CATSSRATPYNEQFF
15,TRBV6-1,TRBJ2-3,NA,TRBD2,TGTGCCACAACCCATAGCGGGCAAAACACAGATACGCAGTATTTT,CATTHSGQNTDTQYF
16,TRBV9,TRBJ2-1,many,NA,TGTGCCAGCAGCCCTAGAGGAGCAAGCTCCTACAATGAGCAGTTCTTC,CASSPRGASSYNEQFF
15,TRBV15,TRBJ2-3,many,NA,TGTGCCACCAGCAGAGATCAGGACTCCCTTGATACGCAGTATTTT,CATSRDQDSLDTQYF
14,TRBV20-1,TRBJ2-7,NA,TRBD2,TGCAGTGCTAGAGATGAGGGAGGGTCCTACGAGCAGTACTTC,CSARDEGGSYEQYF
14,TRBV27,TRBJ1-4,few,NA,TGTGCCAGCAGTCCCGCAGGGACTAATGAAAAACTGTTTTTT,CASSPAGTNEKLFF
11,TRBV7-2,TRBJ2-1,few,NA,TGTGCCAGCAGAGAGACCGGGACACCCGTCTTC,CASRETGTPVF
13,TRBV15,TRBJ2-7,few,TRBD1,TGTGCCACCACGGACAGGGGGGATTACGAGCAGTACTTC,CATTDRGDYEQYF
15,TRBV6-1,TRBJ2-1,many,TRBD2,TGTGCCAGCGGACTTAGCGGGGATATCAACAATGAGCAGTTCTTC,CASGLSGDINNEQFF
16,TRBV18,TRBJ2-2,NA,NA,TGTGCCAGCTCACCACTCCCAGGACCGAACACCGGGGAGCTGTTTTTT,CASSPLPGPNTGELFF
15,TRBV15,TRBJ2-5,many,TRBD2,TGTGCCACCAGCAGAGTCCGAGGGAGGGGAGAGACCCAGTACTTC,CATSRVRGRGETQYF
12,TRBV12-5,TRBJ1-5,NA,NA,TGTGCTAGTGCCGCCGTGATTCAGCCCCAGCATTTT,CASAAVIQPQHF
20,TRBV4-3,TRBJ2-2,many,TRBD2,TGCGCCAGCAGCCAGTTTGGGGGAGACCCGGGACTAGCGGACACCGGGGAGCTGTTTTTT,CASSQFGGDPGLADTGELFF
14,TRBV6-5,TRBJ1-1,few,TRBD1,TGTGCCAGCAGTTATTCGGGGACAGGGGTTATATCTTTCTTT,CASSYSGTGVISFF